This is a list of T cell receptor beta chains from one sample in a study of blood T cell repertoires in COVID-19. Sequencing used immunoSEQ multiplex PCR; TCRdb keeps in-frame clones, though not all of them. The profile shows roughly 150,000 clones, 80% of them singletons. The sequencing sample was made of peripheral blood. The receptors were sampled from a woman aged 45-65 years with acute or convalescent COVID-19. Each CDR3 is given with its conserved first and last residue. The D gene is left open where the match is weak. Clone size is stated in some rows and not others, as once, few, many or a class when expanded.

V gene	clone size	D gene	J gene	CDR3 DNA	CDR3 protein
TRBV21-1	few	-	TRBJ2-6	TGTGCCAGATTCCGCGCGGGGGGCGGTGGGGCCAACGTCCTGACTTTC	CARFRAGGGGANVLTF
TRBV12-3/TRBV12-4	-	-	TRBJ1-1	TGTGCCAGCAGTTTCAGTGTCAGCACTGAAGCTTTCTTT	CASSFSVSTEAFF
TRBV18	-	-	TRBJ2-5	TGTGCCAGCTCACCACGTGGAGGAGGCCAAGAGACCCAGTACTTC	CASSPRGGGQETQYF
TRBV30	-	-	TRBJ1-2	TGTGCCTGGAGTCAGGGTATATGGGGCTACACCTTC	CAWSQGIWGYTF
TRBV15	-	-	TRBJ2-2	TGTGCCACCAGCGGTCATGGGCGCAACACCGGGGAGCTGTTTTTT	CATSGHGRNTGELFF
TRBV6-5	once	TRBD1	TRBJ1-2	TGTGCCAGCAGTCCCGGGACAGGGCAGACAGGCTACACCTTC	CASSPGTGQTGYTF
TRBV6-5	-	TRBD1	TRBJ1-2	TGTGCCAGCAGTTACTCAGGGGGCCGAAGCTATGGCTACACCTTC	CASSYSGGRSYGYTF
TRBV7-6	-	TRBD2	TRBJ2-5	TGTGCCAGCAGCTTAGGCGGGGGGCGCGAAGAGACCCAGTACTTC	CASSLGGGREETQYF
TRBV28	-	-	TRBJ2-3	TGTGCCAGCAGTTTCCCCCGAGGGTTTAGCACAGATACGCAGTATTTT	CASSFPRGFSTDTQYF
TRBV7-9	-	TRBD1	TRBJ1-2	TGTGCCAGCAGCGGAACAGGGGACTATGGCTACACCTTC	CASSGTGDYGYTF
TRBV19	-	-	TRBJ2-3	TGTGCCAGTATGAGGGGGGGGGCCACAGATACGCAGTATTTT	CASMRGGATDTQYF
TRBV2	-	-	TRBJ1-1	TGTGCCGGCCAGACAGTGAACACTGAAGCTTTCTTT	CAGQTVNTEAFF
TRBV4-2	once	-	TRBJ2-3	TGTGCCAGCAGCCAAGATGTGAGTTTGACAGATACGCAGTATTTT	CASSQDVSLTDTQYF
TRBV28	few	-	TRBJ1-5	TGTGCCAGCAGTTTAGGGGGGGTCGGAAGCAATCAGCCCCAGCATTTT	CASSLGGVGSNQPQHF
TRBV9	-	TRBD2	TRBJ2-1	TGTGCCAGCAGCGTAGGCCGGACTAGCGGGGGGGCTGGTAATGAGCAGTTCTTC	CASSVGRTSGGAGNEQFF
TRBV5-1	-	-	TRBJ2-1	TGCGCCAGCAGCCCTGCCTGGACCGGACTATACAATGAGCAGTTCTTC	CASSPAWTGLYNEQFF
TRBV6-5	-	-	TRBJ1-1	TGTGCCAGCAGTTACCTTCATAGGGGCGGGAACACTGAAGCTTTCTTT	CASSYLHRGGNTEAFF
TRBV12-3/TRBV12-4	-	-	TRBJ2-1	TGTGCCAGCAGTTTCAGGTTGCGGGATGAGCAGTTCTTC	CASSFRLRDEQFF
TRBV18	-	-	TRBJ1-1	TGTGCCAGCTCACCAAACGACATAGGTCGTGGCACTGAAGCTTTCTTT	CASSPNDIGRGTEAFF
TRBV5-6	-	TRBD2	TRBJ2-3	TGTGCCAGCAGCTCCGAGCGGGGGGCCCCCTATTTT	CASSSERGAPYF
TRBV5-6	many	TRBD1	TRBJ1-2	TGTGCCAGCAGCTGGGCGGGACAGGGAGACTATGGCTACACCTTC	CASSWAGQGDYGYTF
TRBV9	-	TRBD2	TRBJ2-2	TGTGCCAGCACCCTAAGGGGACTAGCTCATAACACCGGGGAGCTGTTTTTT	CASTLRGLAHNTGELFF
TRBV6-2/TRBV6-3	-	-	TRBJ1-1	TGTGCCAGCAGTTACGAGGGAGAAAGGGCTGAAGCTTTCTTT	CASSYEGERAEAFF
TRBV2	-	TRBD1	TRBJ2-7	TGTGCCAGCAGTGGAGCTCCCGGGACAGGTAACTACGAGCAGTACTTC	CASSGAPGTGNYEQYF
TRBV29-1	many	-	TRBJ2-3	TGCAGCGTTGAAGAGGCGGGGCTGTCGACCGACACAGATACGCAGTATTTT	CSVEEAGLSTDTDTQYF
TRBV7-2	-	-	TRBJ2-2	TGTGCCAGCAGCTCCCAGGTTGGGGAGCTGTTTTTT	CASSSQVGELFF
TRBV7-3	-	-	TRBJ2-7	TGTGCCAGCAGCCCTGGTAGCGACGAGCAGTACTTC	CASSPGSDEQYF
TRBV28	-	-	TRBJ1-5	TGTGCCAGCACGTCTCGTTCCGATCAGCCCCAGCATTTT	CASTSRSDQPQHF
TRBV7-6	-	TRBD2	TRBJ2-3	TGTGCCAGCAGTTCTCGACTAGCGGGGGCTGGGACCAGCACAGATACGCAGTATTTT	CASSSRLAGAGTSTDTQYF
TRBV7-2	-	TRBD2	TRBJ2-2	TGTGCCAGCAGCAACCTAGCAGGCGGGGGCACCGGGGAGCTGTTTTTT	CASSNLAGGGTGELFF
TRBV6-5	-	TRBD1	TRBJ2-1	TGTGCCAGCAGGATAGGGACAGATTCCTACAATGAGCAGTTCTTC	CASRIGTDSYNEQFF
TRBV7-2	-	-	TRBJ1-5	TGTGCCAGCAGCATCGACATTCAACAGCCCCAGCATTTT	CASSIDIQQPQHF
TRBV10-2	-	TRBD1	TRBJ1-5	TGCGCCAGCAGGGCACAGGGGTCGCAGCCCCAGCATTTT	CASRAQGSQPQHF
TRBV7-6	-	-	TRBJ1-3	TGTGCCAGCAGCTTAAGCCGGGGCTCTGGAAACACCATATATTTT	CASSLSRGSGNTIYF
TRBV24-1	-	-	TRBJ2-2	TGTGCCACCAGTGACAGACAGGAGAACACCGGGGAGCTGTTTTTT	CATSDRQENTGELFF
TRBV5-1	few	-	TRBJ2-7	TGCGCCAGCAAAAGTGGGTGGAGCTCCTACGAGCAGTACTTC	CASKSGWSSYEQYF
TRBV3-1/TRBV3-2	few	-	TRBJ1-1	TGTGCCAGCAGCCTGCACCAGGGGCGCACTGAAGCTTTCTTT	CASSLHQGRTEAFF
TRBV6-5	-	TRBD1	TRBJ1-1	TGTGCCAGCAGTTTGTCGACAGGGAACGTGAAAGCTTTCTTT	CASSLSTGNVKAFF
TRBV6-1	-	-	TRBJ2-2	TGTGCCAGCAGTGAGCCCAACATCGGGGAGCTGTTTTTT	CASSEPNIGELFF
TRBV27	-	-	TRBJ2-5	TGTGCCAGCAGTTTCGTGGCTAGCCCTCTCGAAACCCAGTACTTC	CASSFVASPLETQYF
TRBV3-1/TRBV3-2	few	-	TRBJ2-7	TGTGCCAGCAGCCAAGACTCCGGGAGCGACGAGCAGTACTTC	CASSQDSGSDEQYF
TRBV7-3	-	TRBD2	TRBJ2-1	TGTGCCAGCAGCTTAATGAGCGGGGGGGCGAGTAATGAGCAGTTCTTC	CASSLMSGGASNEQFF
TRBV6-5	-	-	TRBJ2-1	TGTGCCAGCAGAGCACAGGGCTACAATGAGCAGTTCTTC	CASRAQGYNEQFF
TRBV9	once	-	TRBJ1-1	TGTGCCAGCAGCGTGGGTCCAGGGGACCGGGAGGTTTATTTCTTT	CASSVGPGDREVYFF
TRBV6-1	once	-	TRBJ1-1	TGTGCCAGCAGTGAGGGCTCTGAAGCTTTCTTT	CASSEGSEAFF
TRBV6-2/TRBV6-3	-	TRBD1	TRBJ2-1	TGTGCCAGCAGTCAAATACCGGAACAGGGGTTTAACAATGAGCAGTTCTTC	CASSQIPEQGFNNEQFF
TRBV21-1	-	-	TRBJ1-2	TGTGCCAGCAGCGACCCGCGAGGGGGACAGAGCTATGGCTACACCTTC	CASSDPRGGQSYGYTF